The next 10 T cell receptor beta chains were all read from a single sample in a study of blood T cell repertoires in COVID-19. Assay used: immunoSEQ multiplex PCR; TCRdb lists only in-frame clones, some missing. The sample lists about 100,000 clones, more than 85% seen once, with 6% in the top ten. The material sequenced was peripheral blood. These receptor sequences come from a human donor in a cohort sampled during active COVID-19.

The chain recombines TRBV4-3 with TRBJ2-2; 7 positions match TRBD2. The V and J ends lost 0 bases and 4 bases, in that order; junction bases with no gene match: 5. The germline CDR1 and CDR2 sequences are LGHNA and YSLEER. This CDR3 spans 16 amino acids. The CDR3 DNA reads TGCGCCAGCAGCCAAGATCCAGCGGGGTCCACCGGGGAGCTGTTTTTT. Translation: CASSQDPAGSTGELFF.

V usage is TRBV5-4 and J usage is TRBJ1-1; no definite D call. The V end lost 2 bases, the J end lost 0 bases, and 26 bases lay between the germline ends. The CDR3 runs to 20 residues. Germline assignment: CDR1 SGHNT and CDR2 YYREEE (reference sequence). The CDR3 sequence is CASSFKHLIVVSNLNTEAFF. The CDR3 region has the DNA TGTGCCAGCAGCTTTAAGCACCTGATAGTGGTGTCCAACCTGAACACTGAAGCTTTCTTT. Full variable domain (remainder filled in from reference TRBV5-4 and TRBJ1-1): ETGVTQSPTHLIKTRGQQVTLRCSSQSGHNTVSWYQQALGQGPQFIFQYYREEENGRGNFPPRFSGLQFPNYSSELNVNALELDDSALYLCASSFKHLIVVSNLNTEAFFGQGTRLTVV.

The CDR3 sequence is CASSIMTGEDYEQYF. The CDR3 region has the DNA TGTGCCAGTAGTATTATGACAGGGGAGGACTACGAGCAGTACTTC. The chain couples TRBV19 to TRBJ2-7, with TRBD1 identical over 8 bases. The CDR3 contains 15 residues. Germline V gene sequence: CDR1 LNHDA, CDR2 SQIVND (reference sequence). V was pared by 3 bases and J by 3 bases, with 7 bases of the junction left unmatched.

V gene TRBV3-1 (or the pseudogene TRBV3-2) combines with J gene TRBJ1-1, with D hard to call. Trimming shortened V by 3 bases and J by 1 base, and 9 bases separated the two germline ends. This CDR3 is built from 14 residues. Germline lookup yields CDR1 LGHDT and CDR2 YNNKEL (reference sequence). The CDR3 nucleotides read TGTGCCAGCAGCCACCATGATAGGAACACTGAAGCTTTCTTT. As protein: CASSHHDRNTEAFF.

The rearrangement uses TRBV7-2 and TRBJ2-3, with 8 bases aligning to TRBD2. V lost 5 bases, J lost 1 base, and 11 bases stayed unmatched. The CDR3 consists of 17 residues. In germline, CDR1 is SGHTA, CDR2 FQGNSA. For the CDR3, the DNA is TGTGCCAGCAGCCATCTCGCGGGAGGAGGCGGCACAGATACGCAGTATTTT. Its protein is CASSHLAGGGGTDTQYF. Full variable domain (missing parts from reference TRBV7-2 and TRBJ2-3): GAGVSQSPSNKVTEKGKDVELRCDPISGHTALYWYRQSLGQGLEFLIYFQGNSAPDKSGLPSDRFSAERTGGSVSTLTIQRTQQEDSAVYLCASSHLAGGGGTDTQYFGPGTRLTVL.

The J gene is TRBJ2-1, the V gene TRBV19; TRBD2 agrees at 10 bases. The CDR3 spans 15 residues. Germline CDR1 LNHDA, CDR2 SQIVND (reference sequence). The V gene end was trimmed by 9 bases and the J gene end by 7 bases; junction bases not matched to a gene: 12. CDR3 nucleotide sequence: TGTGCCAGCAAGGACTCAGCGGGGGGGCCGAATGAGCAGTTCTTC. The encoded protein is CASKDSAGGPNEQFF. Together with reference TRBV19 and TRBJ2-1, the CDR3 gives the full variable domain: DGGITQSPKYLFRKEGQNVTLSCEQNLNHDAMYWYRQDPGQGLRLIYYSQIVNDFQKGDIAEGYSVSREKKESFPLTVTSAQKNPTAFYLCASKDSAGGPNEQFFGPGTRLTVL.

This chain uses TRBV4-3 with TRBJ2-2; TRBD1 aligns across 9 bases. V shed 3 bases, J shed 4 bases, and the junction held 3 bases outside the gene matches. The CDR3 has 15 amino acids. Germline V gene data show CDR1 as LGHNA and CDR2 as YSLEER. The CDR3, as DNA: TGCGCCAGCAGCCACGGACAGGGGATCACCGGGGAGCTGTTTTTT. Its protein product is CASSHGQGITGELFF.

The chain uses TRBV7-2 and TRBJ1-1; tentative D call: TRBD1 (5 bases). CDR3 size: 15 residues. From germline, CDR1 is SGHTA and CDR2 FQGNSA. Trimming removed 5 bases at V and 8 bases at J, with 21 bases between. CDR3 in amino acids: CASSGGAPGRREAFF. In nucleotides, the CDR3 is TGTGCCAGCAGCGGAGGGGCCCCGGGACGGAGAGAAGCTTTCTTT.

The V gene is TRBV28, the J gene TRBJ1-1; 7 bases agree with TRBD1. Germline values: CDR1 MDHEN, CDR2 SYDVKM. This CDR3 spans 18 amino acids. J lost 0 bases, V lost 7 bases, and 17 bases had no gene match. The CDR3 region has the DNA TGTGCCAGCACACCCTCTTTAACCTCGGGACAGCTGAACACTGAAGCTTTCTTT. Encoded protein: CASTPSLTSGQLNTEAFF. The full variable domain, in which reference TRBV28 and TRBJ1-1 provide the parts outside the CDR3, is DVKVTQSSRYLVKRTGEKVFLECVQDMDHENMFWYRQDPGLGLRLIYFSYDVKMKEKGDIPEGYSVSREKKERFSLILESASTNQTSMYLCASTPSLTSGQLNTEAFFGQGTRLTVV.

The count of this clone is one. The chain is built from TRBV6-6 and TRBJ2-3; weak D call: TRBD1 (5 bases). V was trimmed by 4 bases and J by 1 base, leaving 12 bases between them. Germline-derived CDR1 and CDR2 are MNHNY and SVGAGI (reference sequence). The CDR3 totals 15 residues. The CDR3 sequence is CASSSQGAGTDTQYF. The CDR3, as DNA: TGTGCCAGCAGTTCCCAAGGGGCAGGCACAGATACGCAGTATTTT.